Shown below are 24 T cell receptor beta chains from a single sample sequenced in a study of OX40 agonist ivuxolimab in advanced cancers. Produced via immunoSEQ multiplex PCR; TCRdb's table is partial and in-frame only. The table has some 97,000 clones, nearly 90% seen once; the top ten hold just over 0.15%. Sequences were derived from CD4+ or CD8+ T cells sorted from blood, sampled in a trial of the OX40 agonist ivuxolimab. The receptors here all came from an adult with an advanced solid tumor such as melanoma, head and neck, liver or kidney cancer.

The chain employs TRBV25-1 and TRBJ1-1; D uncertain. This CDR3 contains 12 residues. Germline V gives CDR1 MGHDK, CDR2 SYGVNS. V shed 6 bases and J shed 11 bases, with 16 bases lying between them. The CDR3 here is CASSSSLRRAFF. In DNA, the CDR3 is TGTGCCAGCAGCTCTTCGTTGCGGCGGGCTTTCTTT.

The V call is TRBV30, the J call TRBJ2-7; 7 nucleotides align to TRBD1. Germline CDR1 and CDR2: GTSNPN and SVGIG (reference sequence). The CDR3 consists of 13 residues. V lost 1 base to trimming and J lost 5 bases; unmatched junction nucleotides: 5. The CDR3 region has the DNA TGTGCCTGGAGTGCATACAGGGGTCACGAGCAGTACTTC. Its protein product is CAWSAYRGHEQYF.

The chain employs TRBV2 and TRBJ1-2, with D uncertain. The V end lost 9 bases, the J end lost 1 base, and 15 bases lay between the germline ends. The CDR3 contains 14 residues. Germline CDR1 SNHLY, CDR2 FYNNEI. The CDR3 nucleotides are TGTGCCAGTACCGTGGAGTTGTTTAACTATGGCTACACCTTC. As protein: CASTVELFNYGYTF.

The rearrangement joins TRBV27 to TRBJ2-1, with no clear D. The CDR3 is 17 amino acids. V was clipped by 0 bases and J by 6 bases, with 18 bases between them. CDR1 is MNHEY and CDR2 is SMNVEV in the germline V gene (reference sequence). CDR3 region: CASSLSSASSFLNEQFF. CDR3 nucleotide sequence: TGTGCCAGCAGTTTATCAAGCGCGAGTTCTTTTCTCAATGAGCAGTTCTTC.

The CDR3 DNA follows: TGCGCCAGCAGCTCGGGACAAACTCTTGCCTACGAGCAGTACTTC. Amino acids: CASSSGQTLAYEQYF. This rearrangement joins TRBV5-1 to TRBJ2-7; D perhaps matches TRBD1 (6 bases). This CDR3 spans 15 amino acids. Germline V gene sequence: CDR1 SGHRS, CDR2 YFSETQ. Trimming pared 3 bases from V and 2 bases from J, leaving 15 bases between.

This chain connects TRBV7-8 to TRBJ2-3; either TRBD1 or TRBD2 may fit D (6 bases each). Trimming pared 1 base from V and 11 bases from J, leaving 19 bases between. The CDR3 spans 15 residues. The germline gives CDR1 SGHVS, CDR2 FQNEAQ. CDR3 in DNA: TGTGCCAGCAGCTTAGTGTCGGTCGGGGGCGTCGAGCAGTATTTT. It specifies CASSLVSVGGVEQYF.

The CDR3 reads CASSQDEMVLNTEAFF. The CDR3 DNA reads as TGCGCCAGCAGCCAAGATGAGATGGTCCTGAACACTGAAGCTTTCTTT. The chain employs TRBV4-1 and TRBJ1-1; D uncertain. The germline V gene has CDR1 MGHRA and CDR2 YSYEKL. V was pared by 0 bases and J by 0 bases, with 11 bases between. This CDR3 is 16 amino acids long.

The chain couples TRBV30 to TRBJ1-1; the D gene is possibly TRBD1 (6 bases). The CDR3 spans 13 residues. Per germline, CDR1 GTSNPN and CDR2 SVGIG (reference sequence). V was cut by 3 bases and J by 0 bases, with 8 bases left in between. CDR3: CAWSGQLNTEAFF. DNA for the CDR3: TGTGCCTGGAGCGGACAGTTGAACACTGAAGCTTTCTTT.

This chain connects TRBV13 to TRBJ2-7; tentatively, D is TRBD1 or TRBD2 (6 bases each). V lost 1 base and J lost 5, with 9 bases in between. The germline V gene has CDR1 PRHDT and CDR2 FYEKMQ (reference sequence). This CDR3 has 13 amino acids. CDR3 residues: CASSLVGGHEQYF. In DNA, the CDR3 is TGTGCCAGCAGCTTAGTGGGGGGCCACGAGCAGTACTTC.

This clone occurred once. The rearrangement joins TRBV6-6 to TRBJ2-7, with D perhaps TRBD2 (6 bases). CDR3 length: 13 amino acids. The germline gives CDR1 MNHNY, CDR2 SVGAGI (reference sequence). V lost 2 bases and J lost 6, with 11 bases in between. In DNA form, the CDR3 reads TGTGCCAGCAGTTACGAGAGGGACTCCGAGCAGTACTTC. It codes for CASSYERDSEQYF.

V gene TRBV14 combines with J gene TRBJ2-6; D is uncertain. Germline V gene lookup returns CDR1 SGHDN and CDR2 FVKESK. The CDR3 totals 16 residues. V shed 3 bases and J shed 2 bases, with 11 bases lying between them. Written as DNA, the CDR3 is TGTGCCAGCAGCCACGTCTTAGGGACTGGGGCCAACGTCCTGACTTTC. It translates to CASSHVLGTGANVLTF.

The gene calls are TRBV20-1 and TRBJ2-7; no definite D call. Germline loops: CDR1 DFQATT, CDR2 SNEGSKA (reference sequence). Deletions cut 3 bases from V and 0 bases from J, with 3 bases between. The CDR3 loop spans 11 amino acids. The CDR3 here is CSARASYEQYF. DNA for the CDR3: TGCAGTGCTAGGGCCTCCTACGAGCAGTACTTC.

The V gene is TRBV4-1, the J gene TRBJ2-7; TRBD2 matches at 11 bases. CDR1 and CDR2 from the germline V gene are MGHRA and YSYEKL. The CDR3 consists of 20 residues. The junction had 13 bases not matched to a gene; V was cut back by 0 bases and J by 0 bases. The CDR3 sequence is CASSQDRLAGGPKSSYEQYF. CDR3 sequence (DNA): TGCGCCAGCAGCCAAGATCGGCTAGCGGGAGGACCCAAAAGCTCCTACGAGCAGTACTTC.

The chain links TRBV7-8 to TRBJ2-1; TRBD2 might be the D (5 bases). The CDR3 spans 13 residues. The germline CDR1 and CDR2 sequences are SGHVS and FQNEAQ. V was clipped by 5 bases and J by 8 bases, with 13 bases between them. DNA for the CDR3: TGTGCCAGCAGCCGAAGCACGGGATATGAGCAGTTCTTC. Its protein is CASSRSTGYEQFF.

The chain carries TRBV10-3 and TRBJ2-7, with D possibly being TRBD2 (6 bases). Per germline, CDR1 ENHRY and CDR2 SYGVKD. The CDR3 totals 14 residues. V was trimmed by 8 bases and J by 0 bases, leaving 14 bases between them. The CDR3 protein is CAIRSSGVSYEQYF. In DNA form, the CDR3 reads TGTGCCATCCGATCCTCGGGAGTCTCCTACGAGCAGTACTTC.

This rearrangement joins TRBV25-1 to TRBJ2-1, with 9 bases aligning to TRBD1. This CDR3 spans 16 amino acids. Germline CDR1 MGHDK, CDR2 SYGVNS. Trimming took 1 base from V and 4 from J; bases not matched to a gene: 5. The CDR3 DNA is TGTGCCAGCAGTGAATGGCCCGGGACAGGGTACAATGAGCAGTTCTTC. It codes for CASSEWPGTGYNEQFF.

The chain combines TRBV15 with TRBJ2-3; D remains ambiguous. Germline values: CDR1 LNHNV, CDR2 YYDKDF (reference sequence). Trimming took 0 bases from V and 8 from J, leaving 6 bases between them. The CDR3 totals 12 residues. The CDR3 bases are TGTGCCACCAGCAGAGATCTCGGTACGCAGTATTTT. This gives the protein CATSRDLGTQYF. Full variable domain (remainder filled in from reference TRBV15 and TRBJ2-3): DAMVIQNPRYQVTQFGKPVTLSCSQTLNHNVMYWYQQKSSQAPKLLFHYYDKDFNNEADTPDNFQSRRPNTSFCFLDIRSPGLGDTAMYLCATSRDLGTQYFGPGTRLTVL.

This rearrangement joins TRBV5-8 to TRBJ1-1, with 7 bases matching TRBD1. Per germline, CDR1 SGHTS and CDR2 YDEGEE. The CDR3 runs to 17 residues. V shed 7 bases, J shed 0 bases, and the junction held 15 bases outside the gene matches. The CDR3, as DNA: TGTGCCAGCCCCGATGGGACAGTGGGTCTAGTGAACACTGAAGCTTTCTTT. Protein product: CASPDGTVGLVNTEAFF. Full variable domain (rest looked up from reference TRBV5-8 and TRBJ1-1): EAGVTQSPTHLIKTRGQQATLRCSPISGHTSVYWYQQALGLGLQFLLWYDEGEERNRGNFPPRFSGRQFPNYSSELNVNALELEDSALYLCASPDGTVGLVNTEAFFGQGTRLTVV.

This clone has just a few counts. The chain has TRBV13 and TRBJ2-2; 11 nucleotides agree with TRBD1. The CDR3 runs to 14 residues. The J segment lost 4 bases and the V segment lost 6 bases, leaving 1 base of the junction unmatched. Germline V lookup: CDR1 PRHDT, CDR2 FYEKMQ (reference sequence). CDR3 sequence reads: CASRGTGGTGELFF. Written as DNA, the CDR3 is TGTGCCAGCAGGGGGACAGGGGGCACCGGGGAGCTGTTTTTT.

The chain recombines TRBV27 with TRBJ2-4, with D unresolved. CDR3 length equals 14 residues. The germline V and J ends were trimmed by 5 bases and 6 bases, with 14 bases remaining between them. CDR1 and CDR2 (germline): MNHEY, SMNVEV (reference sequence). The CDR3 coding sequence is TGTGCCAGCAGTAACCAGGTGCGCGGAAACATTCAGTACTTC. Its protein is CASSNQVRGNIQYF.

The chain carries TRBV7-9 and TRBJ1-1; TRBD1 agrees at 10 bases. This CDR3 comprises 13 residues. Per germline, CDR1 SEHNR and CDR2 FQNEAQ (reference sequence). V lost 8 bases, J lost 11 bases, and 11 bases stayed unmatched. CDR3 residues: CASSGTGAELAFF. The CDR3 DNA follows: TGTGCCAGCTCCGGGACAGGGGCGGAGTTGGCTTTCTTT. Supplemented by reference TRBV7-9 and TRBJ1-1, the full variable domain reads DTGVSQNPRHKITKRGQNVTFRCDPISEHNRLYWYRQTLGQGPEFLTYFQNEAQLEKSRLLSDRFSAERPKGSFSTLEIQRTEQGDSAMYLCASSGTGAELAFFGQGTRLTVV.

The chain uses TRBV7-7 and TRBJ2-3; either TRBD1 or TRBD2 may fit D (5 bases each). The length of the CDR3 is 13 residues. Between the trimmed V and J ends, which lost 6 bases and 0 bases, there was a span of 7 bases. Germline CDR1 reads SSHAT; CDR2 reads FNYEAQ (reference sequence). The CDR3 sequence is CASSGDSTDTQYF. The CDR3 nucleotides read TGTGCCAGCAGTGGGGACAGCACAGATACGCAGTATTTT.

V and J are TRBV5-4 and TRBJ2-5; the match to TRBD1 covers 7 bases. V shed 0 bases and J 5 bases; nucleotides not matched to a gene: 7. CDR3 length equals 15 residues. CDR1 and CDR2 from the germline V gene are SGHNT and YYREEE (reference sequence). The CDR3 region is CASSLVRGIGETQYF. CDR3 in DNA: TGTGCCAGCAGCTTGGTCAGGGGGATTGGGGAGACCCAGTACTTC.

The chain is built from TRBV27 and TRBJ1-5; 12 bases agree with TRBD1. Germline V gene data show CDR1 as MNHEY and CDR2 as SMNVEV (reference sequence). The CDR3 sequence is 15 residues long. V shed 10 bases, J shed 7 bases, and the junction held 11 bases outside the gene matches. CDR3 residues: CATAGTGGFWQPQHF. CDR3 in DNA: TGTGCCACCGCCGGGACAGGGGGCTTTTGGCAGCCCCAGCATTTT.